This T cell receptor (beta chain) was sequenced for a study of blood T cell repertoires in COVID-19 (TCRdb year 2020). As for the study more broadly: The collaborator samples originated in the United States, Italy and Spain and spanned the acute and convalescent phases of COVID-19. The material from the prospective study consisted of cDNA or gDNA derived from T cells, B-cell-depleted T cells, or PBMCs. Deeply sampled blood TCRbeta repertoires from subjects exposed to, actively infected with, or recovered from COVID-19 were included in the dataset. A freely available public database, intended as a resource for researchers studying the immune response to SARS-CoV-2, is where the repertoires were released. Samples were obtained from the ongoing ImmuneRACE study (first 160 participants) and from about 1,300 subjects provided by 6 global collaborators. Nearly every sample came with metadata listing a de-identified subject ID, COVID-19 status, age in years and sex. HLA class I and class II types, where available, came from metadata supplied by the sample provider rather than from assay-based typing.

Participants in the prospective study were enrolled through a virtual design, were aged about 18 to 90 years, and lived in roughly 26 United States geographic areas. In the prospective study, participants were assigned to cohorts based on the clinical history participants reported in a screening survey and a study questionnaire. Recovered participants in ImmuneRACE Cohort 3 were defined by two consecutive negative NP/OP PCR tests, clearance by a healthcare professional, or resolution of symptoms. Mobile phlebotomists in the prospective study collected whole blood, serum and a nasopharyngeal or oropharyngeal swab from every participant. Over a roughly 2-month period, participants in the prospective study had the option of providing additional blood draws and questionnaires. Blood samples from the prospective study were shipped frozen or at room temperature prior to DNA extraction. The paper as a whole reports these results and caveats: How much clinical and demographic metadata was included differed by source and by participant, and the metadata was provided uncurated.

TCRbeta CDR3 regions were amplified from genomic DNA by means of the immunoSEQ Assay, a bias-controlled multiplex PCR. Processing in the source paper ran as follows. Within the assay, amplification of reference gene primers was used to estimate how many nucleated cells each sample contained. Sequence reads were collapsed and filtered to measure the absolute abundance of every unique TCRbeta CDR3 rearrangement. Productive Simpson clonality was computed per sample as the square root of Simpson's diversity index over productive rearrangements. TCRdb took this table from immuneACCESS and kept in-frame rearrangements with V and J called. Such tables lack part of the clones; where checked against another copy, unresolved V genes explain under half of the gap, and the rest is unexplained. The DNA gave D and trimming, while V, J and clone size come from that table. Counted in this sample were 200,000 to 250,000 clones; approximately 84% of them appeared once. 1.8% of the sample goes to the ten largest clones.

As concerns this clone: Its antigen is unknown. There are no base qualities to consult, and no much larger clone falls within one base.

The V end gives up 0 bases and the J end 2 bases, leaving 14 bases in the junction not matched to a gene. Taken from the germline V gene, the CDR1 and CDR2 loops are MGHRA and YSYEKL. From the cysteine through the phenylalanine, the CDR3 covers 19 amino acids. Of all the DNA, just the CDR3 is kept, 57 bases in frame from base 1. The TCR was taken from a man in his 60s who had recovered from COVID-19. The sequencing input was PBMCs or T cells enriched from blood (not recorded which). The sequence joins TRBV4-1 to TRBJ1-2, with 8 middle bases fitting TRBD1. The CDR3 amino acid sequence is: CASSQDQVSGGDHNYGYTF. At the DNA level, the sequence is TGCGCCAGCAGCCAAGATCAAGTTTCAGGGGGCGACCACAACTATGGCTACACCTTC.